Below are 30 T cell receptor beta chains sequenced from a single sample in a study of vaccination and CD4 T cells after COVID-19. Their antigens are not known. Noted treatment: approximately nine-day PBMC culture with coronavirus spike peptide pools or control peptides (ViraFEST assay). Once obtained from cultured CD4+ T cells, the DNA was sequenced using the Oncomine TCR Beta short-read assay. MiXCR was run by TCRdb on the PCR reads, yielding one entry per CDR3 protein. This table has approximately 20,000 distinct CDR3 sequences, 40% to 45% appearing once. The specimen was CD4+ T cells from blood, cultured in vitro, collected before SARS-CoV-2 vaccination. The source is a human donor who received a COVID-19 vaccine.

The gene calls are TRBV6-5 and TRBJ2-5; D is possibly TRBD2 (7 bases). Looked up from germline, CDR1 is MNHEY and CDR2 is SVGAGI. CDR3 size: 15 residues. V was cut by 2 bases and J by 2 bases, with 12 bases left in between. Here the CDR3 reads CASSYRGAGQETQYF. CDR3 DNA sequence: TGTGCCAGCAGTTACCGGGGGGCTGGTCAAGAGACCCAGTACTTC.

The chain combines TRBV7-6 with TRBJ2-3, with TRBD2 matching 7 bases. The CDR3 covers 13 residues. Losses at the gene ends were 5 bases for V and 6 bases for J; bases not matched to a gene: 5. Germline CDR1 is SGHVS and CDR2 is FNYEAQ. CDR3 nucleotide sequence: TGTGCCAGCAGCGGGGGGGGGGAGGATACGCAGTATTTT. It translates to CASSGGGEDTQYF.

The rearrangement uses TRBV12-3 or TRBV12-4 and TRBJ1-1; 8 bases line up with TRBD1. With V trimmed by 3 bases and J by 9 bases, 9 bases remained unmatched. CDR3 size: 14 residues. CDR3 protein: CASSFRQGAMKAFF. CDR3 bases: TGTGCCAGCAGTTTCCGGCAGGGGGCTATGAAAGCTTTCTTT.

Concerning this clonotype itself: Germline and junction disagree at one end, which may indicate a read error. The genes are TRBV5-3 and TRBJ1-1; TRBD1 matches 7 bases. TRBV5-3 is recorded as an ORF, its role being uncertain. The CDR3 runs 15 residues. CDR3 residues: CASSYRGIMNTEAFF. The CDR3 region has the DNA TGTGCCAGCAGCTACAGGGGCATCATGAACACTGAAGCTTTCTTT.

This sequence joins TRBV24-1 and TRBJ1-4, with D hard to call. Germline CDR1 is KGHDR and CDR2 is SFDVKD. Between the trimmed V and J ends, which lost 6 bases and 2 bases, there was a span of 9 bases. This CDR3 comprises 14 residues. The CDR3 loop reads CATSLGGTNEKLFF. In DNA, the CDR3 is TGTGCCACCAGTCTCGGCGGCACTAATGAAAAACTGTTTTTT.

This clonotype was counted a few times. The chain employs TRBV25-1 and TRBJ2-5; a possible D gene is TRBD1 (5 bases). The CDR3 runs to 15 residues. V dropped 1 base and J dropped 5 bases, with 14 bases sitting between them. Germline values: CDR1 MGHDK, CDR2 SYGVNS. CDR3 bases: TGTGCCAGCAGTGAATCTGCAGGGCAAGGGGAGACCCAGTACTTC. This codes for CASSESAGQGETQYF. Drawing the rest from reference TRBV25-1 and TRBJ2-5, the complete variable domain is EADIYQTPRYLVIGTGKKITLECSQTMGHDKMYWYQQDPGMELHLIHYSYGVNSTEKGDLSSESTVSRIRTEHFPLTLESARPSHTSQYLCASSESAGQGETQYFGPGTRLLVL.

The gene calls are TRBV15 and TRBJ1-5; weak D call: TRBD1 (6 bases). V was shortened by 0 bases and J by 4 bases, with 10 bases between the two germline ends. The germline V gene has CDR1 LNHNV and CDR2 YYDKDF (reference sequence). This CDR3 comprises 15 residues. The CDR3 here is CATSREGASNQPQHF. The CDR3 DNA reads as TGTGCCACCAGCAGAGAGGGGGCTAGTAATCAGCCCCAGCATTTT.

The CDR3 bases are TGCAGCGTTGGCGTCAACAGGGGAGGGGCGAACACTGAAGCTTTCTTT. Translation gives CSVGVNRGGANTEAFF. This rearrangement joins TRBV29-1 to TRBJ1-1; 7 bases align to TRBD1. The CDR3 spans 16 residues. Germline assignment: CDR1 SQVTM and CDR2 ANQGSEA. Germline trimming cut 4 bases from V and 1 base from J; bases unmatched to any gene: 12.

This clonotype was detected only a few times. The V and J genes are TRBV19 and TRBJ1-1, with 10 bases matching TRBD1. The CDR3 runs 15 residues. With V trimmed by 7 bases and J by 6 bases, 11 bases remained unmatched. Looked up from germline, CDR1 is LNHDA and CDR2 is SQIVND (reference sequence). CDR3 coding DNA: TGTGCCAGTACCAAGACAGGGGGCCGGGGGGCTGAAGCTTTCTTT. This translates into CASTKTGGRGAEAFF.

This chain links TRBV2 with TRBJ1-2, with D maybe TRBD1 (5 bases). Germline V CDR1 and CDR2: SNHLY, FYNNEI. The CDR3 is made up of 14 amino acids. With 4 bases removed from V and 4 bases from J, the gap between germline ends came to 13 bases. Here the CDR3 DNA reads TGTGCCAGCAGTGTAAGGCAGGGCCCCTATGGCTACACCTTC. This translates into CASSVRQGPYGYTF.

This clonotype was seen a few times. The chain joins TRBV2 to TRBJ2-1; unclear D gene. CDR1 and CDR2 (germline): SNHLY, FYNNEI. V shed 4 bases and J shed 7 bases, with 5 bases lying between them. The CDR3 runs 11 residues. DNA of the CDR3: TGTGCCAGCAGTGGAGCGAATGAGCAGTTCTTC. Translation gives CASSGANEQFF.

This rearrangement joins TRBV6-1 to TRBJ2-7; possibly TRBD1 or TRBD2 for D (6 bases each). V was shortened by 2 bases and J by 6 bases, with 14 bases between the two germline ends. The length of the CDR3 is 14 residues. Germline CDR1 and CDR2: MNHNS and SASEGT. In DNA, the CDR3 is TGTGCCAGCAGTGAATCGTGGGGGGCGGGCGAGCAGTACTTC. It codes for CASSESWGAGEQYF.

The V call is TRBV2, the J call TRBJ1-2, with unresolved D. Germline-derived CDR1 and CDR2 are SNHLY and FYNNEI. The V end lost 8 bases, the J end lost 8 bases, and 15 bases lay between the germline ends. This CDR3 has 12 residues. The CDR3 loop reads CASQARSRGYTF. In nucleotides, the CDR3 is TGTGCCAGCCAAGCTCGCTCGCGGGGCTACACCTTC.

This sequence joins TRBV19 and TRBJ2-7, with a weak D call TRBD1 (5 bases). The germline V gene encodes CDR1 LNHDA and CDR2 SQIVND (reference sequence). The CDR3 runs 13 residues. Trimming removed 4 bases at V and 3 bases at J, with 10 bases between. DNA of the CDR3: TGTGCCAGTAGTAAACAGGTTTTCTACGAGCAGTACTTC. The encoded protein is CASSKQVFYEQYF.

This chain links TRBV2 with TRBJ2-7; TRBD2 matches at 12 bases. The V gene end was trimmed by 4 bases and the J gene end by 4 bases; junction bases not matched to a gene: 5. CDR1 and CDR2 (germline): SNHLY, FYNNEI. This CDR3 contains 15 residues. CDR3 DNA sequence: TGTGCCAGCAGTGGGCTAGCGGGGGGGCTATACGAGCAGTACTTC. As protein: CASSGLAGGLYEQYF.

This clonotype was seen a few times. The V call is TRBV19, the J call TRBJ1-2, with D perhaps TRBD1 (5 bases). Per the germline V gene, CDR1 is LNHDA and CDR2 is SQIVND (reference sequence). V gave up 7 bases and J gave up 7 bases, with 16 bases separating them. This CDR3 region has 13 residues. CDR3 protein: CASNFDRGSGYTF. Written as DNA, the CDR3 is TGTGCCAGTAACTTCGACAGAGGGTCTGGCTACACCTTC.

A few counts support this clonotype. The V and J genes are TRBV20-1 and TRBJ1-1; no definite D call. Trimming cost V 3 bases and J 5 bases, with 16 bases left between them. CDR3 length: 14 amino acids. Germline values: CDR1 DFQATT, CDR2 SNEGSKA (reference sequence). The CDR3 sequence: CSARSATSITEAFF. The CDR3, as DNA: TGCAGTGCTAGGTCGGCCACATCAATAACTGAAGCTTTCTTT.

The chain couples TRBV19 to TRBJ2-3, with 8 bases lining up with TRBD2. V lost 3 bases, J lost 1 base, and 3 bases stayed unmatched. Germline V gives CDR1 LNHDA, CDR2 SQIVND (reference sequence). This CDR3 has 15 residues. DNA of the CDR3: TGTGCCAGTAGTATCGGAGCGGGAGGCACAGATACGCAGTATTTT. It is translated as CASSIGAGGTDTQYF.

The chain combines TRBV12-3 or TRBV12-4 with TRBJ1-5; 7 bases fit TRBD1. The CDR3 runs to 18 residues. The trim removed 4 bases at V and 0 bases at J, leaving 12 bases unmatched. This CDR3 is CASSYTQGVGYSNQPQHF. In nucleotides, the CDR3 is TGTGCCAGCAGTTATACTCAGGGGGTGGGTTATAGCAATCAGCCCCAGCATTTT.

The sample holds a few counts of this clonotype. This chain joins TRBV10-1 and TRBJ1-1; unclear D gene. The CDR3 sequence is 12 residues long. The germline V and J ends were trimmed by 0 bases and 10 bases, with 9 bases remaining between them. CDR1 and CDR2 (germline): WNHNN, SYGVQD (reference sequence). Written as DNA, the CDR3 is TGCGCCAGCAGTGAGTCCGCGGCCGGAGCTTTCTTT. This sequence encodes CASSESAAGAFF.

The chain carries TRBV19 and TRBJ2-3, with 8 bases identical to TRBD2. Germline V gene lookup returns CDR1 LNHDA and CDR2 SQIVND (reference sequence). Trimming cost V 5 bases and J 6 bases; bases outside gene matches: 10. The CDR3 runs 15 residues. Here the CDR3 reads CASSPRGGAEDTQYF. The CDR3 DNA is TGTGCCAGTAGTCCCCGGGGGGGGGCAGAGGATACGCAGTATTTT.

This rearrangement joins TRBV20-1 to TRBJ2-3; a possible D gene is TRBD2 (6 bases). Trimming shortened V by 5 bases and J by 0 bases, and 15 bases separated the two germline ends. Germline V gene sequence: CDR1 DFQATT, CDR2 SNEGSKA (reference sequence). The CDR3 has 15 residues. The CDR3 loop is CSAPGRTQSTDTQYF. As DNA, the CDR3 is TGCAGTGCTCCAGGGAGGACACAAAGCACAGATACGCAGTATTTT.

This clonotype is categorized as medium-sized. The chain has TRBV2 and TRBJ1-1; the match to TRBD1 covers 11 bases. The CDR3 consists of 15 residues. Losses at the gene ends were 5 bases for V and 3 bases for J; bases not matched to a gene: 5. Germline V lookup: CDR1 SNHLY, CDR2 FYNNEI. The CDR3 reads CASSWTGGVDTEAFF. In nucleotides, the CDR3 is TGTGCCAGCAGTTGGACAGGGGGCGTTGACACTGAAGCTTTCTTT.

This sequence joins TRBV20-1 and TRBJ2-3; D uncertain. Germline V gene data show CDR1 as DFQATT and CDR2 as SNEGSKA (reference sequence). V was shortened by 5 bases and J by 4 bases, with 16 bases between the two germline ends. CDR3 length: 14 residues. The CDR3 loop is CSAPPQRFADTQYF. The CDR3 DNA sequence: TGCAGTGCTCCCCCCCAGCGTTTTGCAGATACGCAGTATTTT.

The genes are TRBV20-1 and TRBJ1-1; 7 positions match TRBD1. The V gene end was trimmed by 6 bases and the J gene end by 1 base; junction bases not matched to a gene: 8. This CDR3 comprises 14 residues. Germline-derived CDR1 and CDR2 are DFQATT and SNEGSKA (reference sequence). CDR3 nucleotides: TGCAGTGCCATAAGGGACAGTAAGAACACTGAAGCTTTCTTT. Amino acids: CSAIRDSKNTEAFF.

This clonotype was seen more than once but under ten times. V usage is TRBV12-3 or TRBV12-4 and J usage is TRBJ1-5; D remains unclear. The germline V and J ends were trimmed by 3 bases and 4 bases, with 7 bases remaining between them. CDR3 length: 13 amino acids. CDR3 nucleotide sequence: TGTGCCAGCAGTTTCGCGGGGAATCAGCCCCAGCATTTT. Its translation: CASSFAGNQPQHF.

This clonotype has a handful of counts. CDR3 in amino acids: CSASGGYSNQPQHF. CDR3 coding DNA: TGCAGTGCTTCTGGGGGCTATAGCAATCAGCCCCAGCATTTT. The chain recombines TRBV20-1 with TRBJ1-5, with a tentative D call TRBD1 (6 bases). Trimming took 5 bases from V and 0 from J, leaving 11 bases between them. The germline V gene has CDR1 DFQATT and CDR2 SNEGSKA (reference sequence). CDR3 length: 14 amino acids.

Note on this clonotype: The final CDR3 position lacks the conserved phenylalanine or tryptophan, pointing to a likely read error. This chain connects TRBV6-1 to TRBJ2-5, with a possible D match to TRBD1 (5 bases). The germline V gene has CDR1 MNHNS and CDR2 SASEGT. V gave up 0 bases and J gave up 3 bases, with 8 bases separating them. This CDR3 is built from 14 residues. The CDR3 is CASSEAETEETQYY. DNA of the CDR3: TGTGCCAGCAGTGAAGCCGAGACAGAAGAGACCCAGTACTAC.

This chain's CDR3 is CASSKAEGAWDYGYTF. The CDR3 nucleotides read TGTGCCAGCAGCAAAGCGGAGGGGGCATGGGACTATGGCTACACCTTC. The V gene is TRBV21-1, the J gene TRBJ1-2; the table's D call of TRBD1 was not tested on the DNA. TRBV21-1 is reported as a pseudogene. The CDR3 runs 16 residues.

CDR3 residues: CSARGDRAEDTGELFF. In DNA, the CDR3 is TGCAGTGCTAGAGGGGACAGGGCGGAAGACACCGGGGAGCTGTTTTTT. The J gene is TRBJ2-2, the V gene TRBV20-1; TRBD1 matches 9 bases. The germline V gene encodes CDR1 DFQATT and CDR2 SNEGSKA (reference sequence). The CDR3 is 16 amino acids. Trimming took 1 base from V and 3 from J; bases not matched to a gene: 6.